This TCR beta chain was found in a study of cytotoxic CD8 clonotypes in ibrutinib-treated CLL. Overall study: Response samples were taken after a median of approximately 11 months on treatment, range 6 to 36.

Depth targeted 1 in 200,000 to 1 in 1 million T cells, averaging approximately 10x coverage per clonotype. Assay: immunoSEQ multiplex PCR; the TCRdb copy retains only in-frame clones and omits some. The data show tens of thousands of clones, roughly 69% seen once. As regards this clone: Its antigen remains unknown.

The CDR3 has 13 amino acids. Germline V lookup: CDR1 SGHTA, CDR2 FQGTGA. V dropped 5 bases and J dropped 14; count of bases not matched to a gene: 9. Study-level results: Treatment saw public clonotypes, which were uncommon, either contract or stay stable. An increase in clonality occurred at ibrutinib response, followed by a return toward baseline at progression.

This clonotype was obtained from a human donor with chronic lymphocytic leukemia. The chain joins TRBV7-3 to TRBJ1-6; 7 nucleotides match TRBD1. The sample here was PBMCs, taken at disease progression, from a patient treated with ibrutinib. The CDR3 DNA sequence: TGTGCCAGCAGCCCGCAAACAGGGGAAGCCCTCCACTTT. This gives the protein CASSPQTGEALHF.